This TCR beta chain was obtained from a study of cytomegalovirus exposure and HLA in healthy donors (dated 2017 in TCRdb). In terms of the full investigation: An earlier analysis of some 620 of the donors reported 276 Gb of sequence data and 95 million to 140 million unique TCR beta sequences obtained from some 170 million T cells. Approximately 310 gigabases of sequencing data and around 87 million unique TCR sequences were included in an early release covering about 700 HLA-typed donors. In a later genetic analysis, genome-wide SNP genotypes for about 55% of the roughly 700 donors were used, and that subset was treated as a discovery cohort. Typing coverage varied by locus: roughly 629-630 donors for A, B, C, DRB1 and DQB1; more than 500 for DQA1; some 610 for DPA1; more than 450 for DPB1. A later analysis re-analyzed previously published TCR beta repertoires from 660 or so donors and added high-resolution HLA genotyping to study TCR occurrence patterns. Donor age, sex, ethnicity and CMV serostatus were compiled together with the repertoire data. About five DR-DQ haplotypes were treated as single units for association and clustering because of strong linkage in the cohort. The T cell repertoires of roughly 660 subjects were profiled by immunosequencing and related to cytomegalovirus serostatus. The study combined high-throughput TCR immunosequencing, statistical association of individual TCRs with disease status, and machine learning to predict cytomegalovirus infection status. All discovery cohort repertoires had been generated on a single sequencing platform. Across 398 genotyped donors of the cohort, an average of approximately 240,000 unique TCR beta nucleotide sequences per donor were sequenced, and roughly 18% of those sequences were non-productive. Among the roughly 390 genotyped donors, around 79% belonged to the genetic ancestry cluster associated with self-reported Caucasian donors. An earlier analysis of nearly 600 of the donors applied high-throughput TCR beta sequencing to assess whether each TCR beta V gene segment acted as functional or pseudogenic. The study was designed to test whether signatures of past pathogen exposure could be identified by cataloging public T cell receptors. Both class I and class II loci were covered by HLA typing, at four-digit resolution. Rather than using new phenotypic data, the later analysis identified candidate immune exposures from TCR beta sequences and from how often those sequences occurred across donors. Along with the approximately 700-subject first cohort, a separate validation cohort of 120 different subjects was used.

The protocol used for the library was the immunoSEQ multiplex PCR assay. For the multiplex PCR, a mixture combining 60 forward primers for TCR Vbeta segments and 13 reverse primers for TCR Jbeta segments was used. The CDR3 region of rearranged TCR beta genes was amplified from genomic DNA by a multiplex PCR assay. Amplified TCR beta libraries were sequenced as 87-base-pair reads on the Illumina HiSeq System. Per the authors' processing: Across the 500 to 700 repertoires, a later analysis counted tens of millions of unique TCR beta chains, around 11 million of which were shared by at least two donors. Raw reads were error-corrected and collapsed into unique sequences with a nearest-neighbor algorithm that merged closely related sequences to remove PCR and sequencing errors. V, D and J gene segments were assigned by aligning CDR3 sequences to IMGT reference sequences. For a sequence to be retained, at least a six-nucleotide match to both a V gene segment and a J gene segment was required. A rearrangement was called productive if the CDR3 had no stop codons and remained in frame with V and J, and every other rearrangement was called non-productive. Following IMGT convention, CDR3 was defined as the stretch from the second conserved V-encoded cysteine to the conserved J-encoded phenylalanine. In an earlier analysis of 587 of the donors, sequences lacking an unambiguous match to a single V gene segment were excluded. An earlier analysis of 587 of the donors called V segments functional above 56.7% productive rearrangements and segregating when the between-donor standard deviation exceeded 5%. A statistical classification framework was built for diagnosing cytomegalovirus status from the catalog of TCR beta chain sequences. In a later analysis, TCR nucleotide sequences were compared against IMGT/GENE-DB human TR gene sequences so that V and J genes could be assigned. A later analysis assigned CDR3 sequences and most-parsimonious VDJ recombination scenarios with the TCRdist pipeline. A later analysis defined each TCR beta chain by its CDR3 amino acid sequence plus V-gene family, and excluded reads lacking a unique V-gene family. A later analysis removed several hundred highly shared, low-generation-probability nucleotide sequences to deal with suspected cross-contamination and a sequencing artifact. In a later analysis, a clonal expansion index was calculated for each public chain from normalized within-repertoire ranks of inferred template counts. In a later analysis, generation probabilities were computed using a VDJ recombination model fitted to out-of-frame rearrangements, and the results were checked against IGoR. In a later analysis, hypergeometric tests were used to score TCR-TCR, TCR-HLA and TCR-CMV co-occurrence, with a repertoire-size bias correction applied to TCR pairs. False discovery rates were estimated in a later analysis by permuting HLA or CMV assignments 20 times. In a later analysis, co-occurring TCRs were grouped using DBSCAN, with TCRdist sequence similarity added in when clustering inside HLA-allele-positive subsets. Co-occurrence clustering excluded repertoires with fewer than 30,000 or more than 120,000 public chains, plus five with anomalous nucleotide sharing. TCRdb holds this immuneACCESS table with in-frame rearrangements only. Some clones are missing; in checked studies, unresolved V genes explain under half, and the rest has no known cause. D and trimming come from the DNA, and the V and J calls and clone size come from that table. This sample is represented by some 120,000 clones; about 80% of them were singletons. Over 1% of the sample belongs to the ten largest clones.

In total, around 600 healthy bone marrow donors made up the cohort. All cohort members were sampled while nominally healthy, although unrecorded immune exposures were likely present. CMV serostatus was recorded as positive for some 300 and negative for about half of the roughly 700 cohort members, whereas no CMV serostatus was recorded for the donor in question. A peripheral blood sample was provided by each donor, and peripheral blood mononuclear cells were used for TCR beta sequencing. The Qiagen DNeasy Blood Extraction Kit was used to extract genomic DNA from the blood cell samples. The germline V gene supplies CDR1 SGHVS and CDR2 FNYEAQ. V loses 6 bases at its end and J loses 9 bases; junction bases beyond the gene matches: 14. The cysteine opens and the phenylalanine closes a CDR3 of 15 amino acids. Only the CDR3 part of the read is kept: 45 bases, read in frame from the first base. As concerns this clone: Its cognate antigen has yet to be identified. Base qualities are not provided; no much larger clone lies one nucleotide away.

General study outcomes and caveats: In a later analysis, HLA-associated TCR beta chains showed more clonal expansion and lower generation probabilities than non-associated chains that were equally common. The authors suggested that the approach could potentially be generalized to other disease states and immunological phenotypes. In this cohort, only TCR beta chains were sequenced, and detectable features were limited by the absence of alpha or paired-chain data. According to a later analysis, TCR association rates differed among HLA loci, with DRB1 alleles showing the most associated TCRs and HLA-C alleles showing the fewest. In both the original and validation cohorts, the classifier was reported to diagnose cytomegalovirus status with high specificity and sensitivity. The only immune exposure information available for the cohort was CMV serostatus. In a later analysis, several top co-occurrence clusters were reported to appear linked to parvovirus B19, influenza, CMV and Epstein-Barr virus. While some public TCRs were present in many individuals, most TCR sequences turned up only very rarely across donors. The study gave a list of more than 150 TCR beta chains associated with cytomegalovirus. Because the 87-base-pair reads could not distinguish some IMGT-functional V segments, including TRBV6-2 and TRBV6-3, those segments were excluded. In a later genetic analysis, fewer N-insertions in productive TCRs were reported among donors in an Asian-associated ancestry cluster than the roughly 670-donor mean. Because HLA typing was unavailable for some donors at each locus, only the typed subset was used in association tests. The earlier analysis of around 600 of the donors excluded approximately 17 rarely observed V segments, including chromosome 9 orphons, because counts were too low. A further reported finding was that TCR beta sequences accurately predicted the HLA-A and HLA-B alleles for most subjects in the first cohort. Three of the identified cytomegalovirus-associated TCR beta chains were confirmed in vitro to be specific for cytomegalovirus antigens. The presence/absence analyses assumed that sequencing depth was roughly uniform across donors, and that assumption may not be true. When HLA alleles, especially DR and DQ, strongly co-occurred, TCR associations were difficult to assign to individual alleles. Linkage disequilibrium might explain the correlated functional status among segregating V segments, but an unknown experimental factor could not be excluded. In a later analysis, most CMV-associated TCR beta chains were found to appear HLA-restricted, with HLA associations seemingly driven largely by CMV exposure. An association between a missense DCLRE1C variant and V-gene and J-gene trimming of TCR beta chains was found in a later genetic analysis and replicated in an independent cohort. Specific HLA alleles were associated with over 15,000 TCR beta sequences at a false discovery rate of 0.05 in a later analysis. A cluster of highly shared sequence variants was judged likely to represent a technical artifact of the sequencing pipeline. Broadly in line with IMGT annotations, most TCR beta V segments showed up in productive rearrangements about 87% or about 30% of the time in an earlier analysis of several hundred of the donors.

What was sequenced was PBMCs. The V and J genes are TRBV7-6 and TRBJ2-5; TRBD2 lines up with 9 middle nucleotides. The receptor was isolated from a human donor in good health. The CDR3 protein is CASRPLAGGSLAQYF. The DNA reads TGTGCCAGCAGACCATTGGCGGGGGGGTCGTTAGCCCAGTACTTC.